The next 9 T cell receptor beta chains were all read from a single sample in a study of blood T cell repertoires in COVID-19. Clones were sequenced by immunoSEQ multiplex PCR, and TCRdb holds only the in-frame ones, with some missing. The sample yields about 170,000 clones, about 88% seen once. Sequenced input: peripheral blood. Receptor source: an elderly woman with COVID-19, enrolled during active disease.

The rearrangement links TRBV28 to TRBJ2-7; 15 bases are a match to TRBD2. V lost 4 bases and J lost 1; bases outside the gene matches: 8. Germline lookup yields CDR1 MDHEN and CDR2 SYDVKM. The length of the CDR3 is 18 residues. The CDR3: CASSSPPGTSGRSYEQYF. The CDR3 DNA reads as TGTGCCAGCAGTTCCCCCCCTGGGACTAGCGGGAGGTCCTACGAGCAGTACTTC.

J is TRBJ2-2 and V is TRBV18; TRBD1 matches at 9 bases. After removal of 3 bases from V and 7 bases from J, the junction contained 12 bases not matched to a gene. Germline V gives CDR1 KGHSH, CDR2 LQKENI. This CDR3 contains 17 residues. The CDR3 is CASSPEKVGQGIGELFF. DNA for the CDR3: TGTGCCAGCTCACCGGAGAAGGTTGGACAGGGGATCGGGGAGCTGTTTTTT.

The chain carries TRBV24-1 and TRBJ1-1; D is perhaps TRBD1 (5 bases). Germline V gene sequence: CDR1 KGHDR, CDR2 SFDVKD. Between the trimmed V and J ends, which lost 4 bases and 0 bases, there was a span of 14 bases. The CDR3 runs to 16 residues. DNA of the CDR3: TGTGCCACCAGTGAGGGGGGGTCGGGCTTGAACACTGAAGCTTTCTTT. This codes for CATSEGGSGLNTEAFF.

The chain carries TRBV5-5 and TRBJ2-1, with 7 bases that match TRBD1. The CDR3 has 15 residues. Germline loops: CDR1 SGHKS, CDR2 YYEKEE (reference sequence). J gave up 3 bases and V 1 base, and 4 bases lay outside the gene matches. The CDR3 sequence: CASSLNAGGYNEQFF. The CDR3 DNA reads TGTGCCAGCAGCTTGAACGCAGGGGGCTACAATGAGCAGTTCTTC.

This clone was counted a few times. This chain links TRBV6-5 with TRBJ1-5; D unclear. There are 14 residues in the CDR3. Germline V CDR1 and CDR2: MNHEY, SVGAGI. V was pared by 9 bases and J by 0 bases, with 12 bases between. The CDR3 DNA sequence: TGTGCCAGTTGGTGGGCCAGTAGCAATCAGCCCCAGCATTTT. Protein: CASWWASSNQPQHF.

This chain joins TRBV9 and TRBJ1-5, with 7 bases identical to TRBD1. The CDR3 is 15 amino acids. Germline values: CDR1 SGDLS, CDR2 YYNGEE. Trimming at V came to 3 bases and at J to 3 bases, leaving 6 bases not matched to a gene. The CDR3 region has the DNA TGTGCCAGCAGCGCTTCGGGACAGCACAATCAGCCCCAGCATTTT. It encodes CASSASGQHNQPQHF.

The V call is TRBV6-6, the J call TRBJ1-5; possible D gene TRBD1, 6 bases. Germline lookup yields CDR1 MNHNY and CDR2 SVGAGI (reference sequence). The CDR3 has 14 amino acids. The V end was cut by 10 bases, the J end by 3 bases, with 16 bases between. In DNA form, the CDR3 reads TGTGCCACCACGGGGGGCTGGGACAATCAGCCCCAGCATTTT. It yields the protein CATTGGWDNQPQHF.

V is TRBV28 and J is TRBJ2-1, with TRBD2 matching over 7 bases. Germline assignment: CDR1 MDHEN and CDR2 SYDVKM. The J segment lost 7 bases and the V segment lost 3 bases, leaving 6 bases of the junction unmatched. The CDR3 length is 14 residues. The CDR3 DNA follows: TGTGCCAGCAGTTTGTCGGGGGGAAGGAATGAGCAGTTCTTC. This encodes CASSLSGGRNEQFF.

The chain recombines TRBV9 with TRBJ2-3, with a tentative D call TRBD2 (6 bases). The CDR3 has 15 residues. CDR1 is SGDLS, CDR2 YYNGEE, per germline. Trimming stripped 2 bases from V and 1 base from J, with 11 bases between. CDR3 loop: CASSVAEGRTDTQYF. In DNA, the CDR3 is TGTGCCAGCAGCGTCGCGGAGGGACGCACAGATACGCAGTATTTT.